The 24 T cell receptor beta chains below come from one sample, sequenced in a study of cytomegalovirus exposure and HLA in healthy donors. Primers for the PCR totalled 60 Vbeta and 13 Jbeta. Generated by immunoSEQ multiplex PCR, the TCRdb table keeps only in-frame clones and is missing some. Counted here are approximately 59,000 clones, roughly two thirds occurring once; the ten biggest clones make up around 2.8%. Source material: PBMCs. These receptors were collected from a man aged 25-45 years in good health and CMV-seronegative.

This chain connects TRBV7-3 to TRBJ1-1; TRBD1 matches at 8 bases. V was pared by 6 bases and J by 6 bases, with 6 bases of the junction left unmatched. There are 13 residues in the CDR3. Germline-derived CDR1 and CDR2 are SGHTA and FQGTGA. CDR3 nucleotide sequence: TGTGCCAGCAGGGGACAGGAAAGCTCTGAAGCTTTCTTT. Its protein is CASRGQESSEAFF.

The table lists this clone with a few counts. The CDR3 sequence is CASRKGQGWTGELFF. The CDR3 nucleotides are TGTGCCAGCAGGAAAGGACAGGGTTGGACCGGGGAGCTGTTTTTT. The gene calls are TRBV13 and TRBJ2-2; TRBD1 matches at 8 bases. Germline CDR1 PRHDT, CDR2 FYEKMQ (reference sequence). There are 15 residues in the CDR3. The ends lost 6 bases at V and 5 bases at J; junction bases unmatched: 8. The variable domain in full, with the rest retrieved from reference TRBV13 and TRBJ2-2, is AAGVIQSPRHLIKEKRETATLKCYPIPRHDTVYWYQQGPGQDPQFLISFYEKMQSDKGSIPDRFSAQQFSDYHSELNMSSLELGDSALYFCASRKGQGWTGELFFGEGSRLTVL.

This clone was recorded only once. The chain recombines TRBV7-7 with TRBJ1-5; a possible D gene is TRBD1 (6 bases). Germline CDR1 SSHAT, CDR2 FNYEAQ (reference sequence). This CDR3 spans 13 amino acids. The germline V and J ends were trimmed by 5 bases and 5 bases, with 10 bases remaining between them. The CDR3 protein is CASSEDRDQPQHF. As DNA, the CDR3 is TGTGCCAGCAGCGAGGACAGAGATCAGCCCCAGCATTTT.

This chain joins TRBV2 and TRBJ2-7; TRBD1 matches 12 bases. The ends lost 4 bases at V and 1 base at J; junction bases unmatched: 5. This CDR3 has 16 residues. Germline values: CDR1 SNHLY, CDR2 FYNNEI. CDR3 loop: CASSGGTGGWSYEQYF. CDR3 DNA sequence: TGTGCCAGCAGTGGGGGGACAGGGGGCTGGTCCTACGAGCAGTACTTC.

The rearrangement uses TRBV30 and TRBJ2-3, with 11 positions matching TRBD2. Per germline, CDR1 GTSNPN and CDR2 SVGIG (reference sequence). The CDR3 sequence is 15 residues long. The junction had 5 bases not matched to a gene; V was cut back by 4 bases and J by 2 bases. CDR3: CAWTTSGAYTDTQYF. CDR3 in DNA: TGTGCCTGGACGACTAGCGGGGCGTACACAGATACGCAGTATTTT.

The chain recombines TRBV5-1 with TRBJ1-1; perhaps TRBD1 as D (6 bases). CDR1 is SGHRS and CDR2 is YFSETQ in the germline V gene. Trimming removed 5 bases at V and 4 bases at J, with 15 bases between. The CDR3 loop spans 14 amino acids. The CDR3 DNA reads as TGCGCCAGCAGTCCGGGGGGGGCACGCACTGAAGCTTTCTTT. This translates into CASSPGGARTEAFF.

The chain employs TRBV7-2 and TRBJ2-5, with 10 bases aligning to TRBD1. From germline, CDR1 is SGHTA and CDR2 FQGNSA. Losses at the gene ends were 1 base for V and 5 bases for J; bases not matched to a gene: 10. The CDR3 spans 17 residues. As DNA, the CDR3 is TGTGCCAGCAGCTTAGAGCGCCCGGGACAGGGGAGCGAGACCCAGTACTTC. Translation gives CASSLERPGQGSETQYF.

In DNA, the CDR3 is TGTGCCAGCAGGTTGTCCGGAGGCGGCAATGAGCAGTTCTTC. It translates to CASRLSGGGNEQFF. The rearrangement joins TRBV11-1 to TRBJ2-1; possibly TRBD2 for D (5 bases). Germline CDR1 SGHAT, CDR2 FQDESV (reference sequence). V lost 6 bases and J lost 6, with 15 bases in between. This CDR3 is 14 amino acids long.

This clone was seen just once. The CDR3 DNA is TGTGCCAGCAGTGCCGTCTCTGGAAACACCATATATTTT. Its translation is CASSAVSGNTIYF. This chain connects TRBV6-1 to TRBJ1-3; no firm D call. CDR1 and CDR2 (germline): MNHNS, SASEGT. V gave up 4 bases and J gave up 0 bases, with 4 bases separating them. This CDR3 is 13 amino acids long.

This clone has a count of ten or more. V usage is TRBV28 and J usage is TRBJ1-5, with TRBD1 identical over 7 bases. The CDR3 totals 14 residues. J gave up 5 bases and V 7 bases, and 8 bases lay outside the gene matches. CDR1 and CDR2 (germline): MDHEN, SYDVKM. CDR3 residues: CASNPGQPYQPQHF. The CDR3 DNA reads as TGTGCCAGCAACCCGGGACAGCCATATCAGCCCCAGCATTTT.

CDR3 protein: CASREAGTETQYF. In DNA form, the CDR3 reads TGTGCCAGCCGGGAGGCGGGCACAGAGACCCAGTACTTC. The chain combines TRBV6-5 with TRBJ2-5; 7 nucleotides line up with TRBD2. Trimming took 8 bases from V and 4 from J; bases not matched to a gene: 7. The CDR3 length is 13 residues. The germline V gene has CDR1 MNHEY and CDR2 SVGAGI.

This clone was seen a handful of times. The V and J genes are TRBV6-5 and TRBJ1-4; no firm D call. Germline V gives CDR1 MNHEY, CDR2 SVGAGI. The CDR3 is made up of 12 amino acids. V was shortened by 5 bases and J by 7 bases, with 8 bases between the two germline ends. The CDR3 DNA reads as TGTGCCAGCAGTCCCTCGGGTGAAAAACTGTTTTTT. This encodes CASSPSGEKLFF.

The chain has TRBV2 and TRBJ2-2, with 7 bases matching TRBD1. The CDR3 covers 15 residues. Germline CDR1 SNHLY, CDR2 FYNNEI. Losses at the gene ends were 6 bases for V and 0 bases for J; bases not matched to a gene: 4. CDR3 nucleotide sequence: TGTGCCAGCAGGGGGACAGATGCGAACACCGGGGAGCTGTTTTTT. It translates to CASRGTDANTGELFF.

The chain combines TRBV30 with TRBJ1-5; D possibly corresponds to TRBD1 (5 bases). CDR1 GTSNPN and CDR2 SVGIG come from the germline V gene (reference sequence). Deletions cut 0 bases from V and 7 bases from J, with 10 bases between. This CDR3 contains 13 residues. As DNA, the CDR3 is TGTGCCTGGAGTGTGCAGGGAGGCCAGCCCCAGCATTTT. It codes for CAWSVQGGQPQHF. The full variable domain, its missing parts supplied by reference TRBV30 and TRBJ1-5, is SQTIHQWPATLVQPVGSPLSLECTVEGTSNPNLYWYRQAAGRGLQLLFYSVGIGQISSEVPQNLSASRPQDRQFILSSKKLLLSDSGFYLCAWSVQGGQPQHFGDGTRLSIL.

The chain joins TRBV29-1 to TRBJ2-3; D gene unclear. The CDR3 is 13 amino acids. The germline gives CDR1 SQVTM, CDR2 ANQGSEA. Trimming left V 5 bases short and J 3 bases short, with 12 bases between. The DNA of the CDR3 is TGCAGCGTTAGTTCTAGTGGTACAGATACGCAGTATTTT. Its translation is CSVSSSGTDTQYF.

This sequence joins TRBV9 and TRBJ1-1; 9 bases map to TRBD1. The length of the CDR3 is 14 residues. In germline, CDR1 is SGDLS, CDR2 YYNGEE. V lost 4 bases and J lost 6; bases outside the gene matches: 7. CDR3 region: CASSRQGGNPEAFF. Written as DNA, the CDR3 is TGTGCCAGCAGCCGACAGGGGGGCAACCCTGAAGCTTTCTTT.

The chain recombines TRBV29-1 with TRBJ2-3; TRBD2 agrees at 12 bases. The CDR3 sequence is 14 residues long. Per germline, CDR1 SQVTM and CDR2 ANQGSEA. Germline trimming cut 7 bases from V and 0 bases from J; bases unmatched to any gene: 2. The CDR3 DNA sequence: TGCAGCGCCGGGACTAGCGGGAGCACAGATACGCAGTATTTT. Protein sequence: CSAGTSGSTDTQYF.

V and J are TRBV7-7 and TRBJ2-5, with D possibly matching TRBD2 (5 bases). CDR1 and CDR2 from the germline V gene are SSHAT and FNYEAQ (reference sequence). This CDR3 contains 14 residues. V was shortened by 1 base and J by 5 bases, with 11 bases between the two germline ends. The CDR3 coding sequence is TGTGCCAGCAGCTTAGGGTCGGGGTGGGAGACCCAGTACTTC. This sequence encodes CASSLGSGWETQYF.

The chain is built from TRBV19 and TRBJ1-5, with 8 bases that match TRBD1. J was trimmed by 2 bases and V by 1 base; bases with no gene match: 13. CDR3 length: 19 amino acids. Germline V CDR1 and CDR2: LNHDA, SQIVND (reference sequence). CDR3 sequence reads: CASSIAFRGPENGNQPQHF. DNA of the CDR3: TGTGCCAGTAGTATAGCTTTCAGGGGGCCGGAGAATGGCAATCAGCCCCAGCATTTT.

Details on this clone: At one boundary the junction diverges from the germline segment, which might be a read error. The rearrangement uses TRBV2 and TRBJ2-7; tentative D call: TRBD1 (6 bases). Germline CDR1 SNHLY, CDR2 FYNNEI. The length of the CDR3 is 8 residues. CDR3 bases: TGTGCCAGACAGGGAGAGGACTTC. It encodes CARQGEDF.

The chain is built from TRBV7-9 and TRBJ1-2; D gene unclear. Germline V lookup: CDR1 SEHNR, CDR2 FQNEAQ (reference sequence). CDR3 length equals 15 residues. V lost 1 base, J lost 6 bases, and 15 bases lay in between. CDR3 amino acids: CASSLVGNVVNGYTF. CDR3 DNA sequence: TGTGCCAGCAGCTTAGTTGGCAACGTCGTCAATGGCTACACCTTC.

CDR3: CASSLDRGKYEQYF. CDR3 in DNA: TGTGCCAGCAGCTTAGATCGGGGGAAATACGAGCAGTACTTC. This sequence joins TRBV7-8 and TRBJ2-7, with a possible D match to TRBD2 (6 bases). The CDR3 covers 14 residues. Germline lookup yields CDR1 SGHVS and CDR2 FQNEAQ. Trimming took 1 base from V and 4 from J, leaving 11 bases between them.

This clone was seen more than once but under ten times. Mismatch with germline at one junction end may stem from a read error. This chain links TRBV7-2 with TRBJ2-2, with TRBD2 as a possible D gene (6 bases). From germline, CDR1 is SGHTA and CDR2 FQGNSA. This CDR3 has 15 residues. This CDR3 is CASLPGLANNGELFF. The CDR3 nucleotides read TGTGCCAGCTTACCGGGGCTAGCGAACAACGGGGAGCTGTTTTTT.

J is TRBJ2-7 and V is TRBV13; 10 nucleotides align to TRBD1. CDR1 and CDR2 from the germline V gene are PRHDT and FYEKMQ (reference sequence). The V gene end was trimmed by 4 bases and the J gene end by 6 bases; junction bases not matched to a gene: 9. CDR3 length: 15 residues. CDR3: CASSSRDRGHSEQYF. The CDR3 coding sequence is TGTGCCAGCAGCTCCCGTGACAGGGGGCATAGCGAGCAGTACTTC.